This TCR beta chain was captured in a study of T cells after yellow fever vaccination. The V gene end was trimmed by 5 bases and the J gene end by 3 bases; junction bases not matched to a gene: 7. CDR3 length: 14 amino acids. The germline V gene has CDR1 SGHRS and CDR2 YFSETQ. TCRdb re-derived calls from the 5' RACE reads in MiXCR, one entry per CDR3 protein. There are hundreds of thousands of distinct CDR3 sequences in the sample; roughly an eighth occur only once, and 3% to 4% lies in the top ten. This receptor was obtained from a man aged 18 to 29 who received the YFV17D yellow fever vaccine. The chain is built from TRBV5-1 and TRBJ1-1; 7 nucleotides align to TRBD1. The sample consisted of CD4+ T cells sorted from PBMCs, taken 15 days after the yellow fever booster vaccination. The chain's CDR3 is CASSLDREDTEAFF. CDR3 in DNA: TGCGCCAGCAGTTTAGACAGGGAGGACACTGAAGCTTTCTTT.